This T cell receptor beta chain was identified during a study of blood T cell repertoires in COVID-19. In germline, CDR1 is LNHDA, CDR2 SQIVND (reference sequence). The CDR3 loop spans 13 amino acids. V lost 6 bases, J lost 5 bases, and 5 bases stayed unmatched. The method was immunoSEQ multiplex PCR; TCRdb's version includes in-frame clones alone and lacks a portion of them. The table shows approximately 250,000 clones, with around nine tenths occurring only once. Enrolled during active infection, Seattle patients were then followed longitudinally. Sequencing input: peripheral blood. This clonotype was sampled from a woman aged 60 to 75 with COVID-19, enrolled during active disease. The chain is built from TRBV19 and TRBJ1-2; 8 bases match TRBD1. The CDR3 region has the DNA TGTGCCAGTAGGATGGGACAGGCTTATGGCTACACCTTC. Translated: CASRMGQAYGYTF.